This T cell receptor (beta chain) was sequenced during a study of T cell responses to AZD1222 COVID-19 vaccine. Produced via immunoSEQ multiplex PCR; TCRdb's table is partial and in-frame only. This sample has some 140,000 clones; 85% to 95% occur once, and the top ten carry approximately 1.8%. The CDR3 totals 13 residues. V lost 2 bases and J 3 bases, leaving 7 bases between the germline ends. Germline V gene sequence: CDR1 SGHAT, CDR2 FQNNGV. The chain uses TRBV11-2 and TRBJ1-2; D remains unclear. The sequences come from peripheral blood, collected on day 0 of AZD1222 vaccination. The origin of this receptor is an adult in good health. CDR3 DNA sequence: TGTGCCAGCAGCTTAACAGAGTACTATGGCTACACCTTC. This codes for CASSLTEYYGYTF.